This TCR beta chain was identified in a study of CD8 T cells in ankylosing spondylitis. Broader study findings: Characteristic of ankylosing spondylitis blood, it appeared, was a TCR beta motif comprising roughly 8 highly homologous variants.

MiXCR was run by TCRdb on the 5' RACE reads, yielding one entry per CDR3 protein. The data show 650,000 to 800,000 distinct CDR3 sequences, roughly 19% seen once. The CDR3 covers 13 residues. V was clipped by 6 bases and J by 12 bases, with 18 bases between them. Per germline, CDR1 MNHEY and CDR2 SMNVEV (reference sequence). Comments on this clonotype: What it binds is not known.

Specimen: blood, either unsorted or a sorted T cell fraction (not recorded which). This clonotype was obtained from a male donor with ankylosing spondylitis. The chain recombines TRBV27 with TRBJ2-1, with D perhaps TRBD2 (6 bases). The CDR3 protein is CASSHSRGMWQFF. The CDR3 coding sequence is TGTGCCAGCAGCCACTCCCGGGGGATGTGGCAGTTCTTC.